This note documents a single T cell receptor beta chain sequence. The data are from a study of neoadjuvant anti-PD-1 for oral cavity cancer. Profiling relied on immunoSEQ multiplex PCR, and the TCRdb table lists in-frame clones only, not all of them. The sample includes roughly 13,000 clones, about 70% of them seen just once. The CDR3 runs 15 residues. V was cut by 3 bases and J by 2 bases, with 12 bases left in between. Looked up from germline, CDR1 is SGHAT and CDR2 is FQNNGV. Stage II-IVA oral cavity squamous cell carcinoma was new and untreated by systemic or radiation therapy. The sequence was collected from a person aged 35-80 years with oral cavity squamous cell carcinoma. The source material was PBMCs, sampled before nivolumab (anti-PD-1) treatment. The chain carries TRBV11-2 and TRBJ2-3; D gene uncertain. The CDR3 spells CASSFVTGDTDTQYF. The CDR3 bases are TGTGCCAGCAGCTTTGTGACTGGGGACACAGATACGCAGTATTTT.